The clone carrying this TCR beta chain came up once. The antigen remains undetermined. The record originates from a study of T cell responses to AZD1222 COVID-19 vaccine. In the study overall: Second-dose intervals near 4 or 12 weeks were combined.

Germline loops: CDR1 SGHRS, CDR2 YFSETQ. The CDR3 spans 13 residues. The trim removed 5 bases at V and 4 bases at J, leaving 4 bases unmatched. Study-wide findings and caveats: Just a handful of people given AZD1222 tested seropositive at baseline.

TCRdb keeps only in-frame clones here, not all; method: immunoSEQ multiplex PCR. The table shows 96,000 or so clones, with roughly 90% occurring only once. The chain joins TRBV5-1 to TRBJ2-7; 9 bases line up with TRBD1. The clonotype was recovered from an adult in good health. This specimen was peripheral blood, taken on day 0 of AZD1222 vaccination. CDR3 region: CASRPGQGYEQYF. CDR3 sequence (DNA): TGCGCCAGCAGACCTGGACAGGGGTACGAGCAGTACTTC.